This T cell receptor (beta chain) came from a study of vaccination effects on CD4 cells after COVID-19. General study points: Few convalescent patients and no early post-infection timepoints were included in the study.

With respect to this clone: Its antigen is not known.

Using viral peptide pools, the ViraFEST assay grew out antigen-specific CD4+ T cells prior to sequencing. Scientists isolated CD4+ T cells after a roughly 10-day culture period ended. A density of fewer than 2.5 million PBMC per well was used; these cells were cultured with approximately 9.3 IU/ml IL-2 and around 9.6 ug/ml peptides. A half-medium replacement with IL-2 medium was carried out on days 3 and 7. The assay was immunoSEQ multiplex PCR, and TCRdb's table has in-frame clones only and misses some. The profile shows tens of thousands of clones, roughly 76% of them singletons. Trimming removed 0 bases from V and 3 bases from J, with 8 bases in between. There are 14 residues in the CDR3. Germline-derived CDR1 and CDR2 are MNHNY and SVGAGI (reference sequence).

The chain recombines TRBV6-6 with TRBJ2-5; D remains unclear. The sequences come from CD4+ T cells from PBMCs cultured with HCoV-229E spike peptides, collected before COVID-19 vaccination. The clonotype comes from a human donor who received a COVID-19 vaccine. In nucleotides, the CDR3 is TGTGCCAGCAGTTACTCGACAATTGAAGAGACCCAGTACTTC. Translated, it gives CASSYSTIEETQYF.